A single sample is the source of the 18 T cell receptor beta chains below, sequenced in a study of T cell responses to AZD1222 COVID-19 vaccine. Produced via immunoSEQ multiplex PCR; TCRdb's table is partial and in-frame only. The table includes under 200,000 clones, roughly nine tenths detected once. The sequencing used peripheral blood, collected on day 0 of AZD1222 vaccination. Receptor source: an adult in good health.

The chain couples TRBV5-4 to TRBJ2-3, with no clear D. V was cut by 0 bases and J by 0 bases, with 11 bases left in between. CDR3 size: 16 residues. Germline-derived CDR1 and CDR2 are SGHNT and YYREEE (reference sequence). In nucleotides, the CDR3 is TGTGCCAGCAGCTTGGGGGCCGAACTTAGCACAGATACGCAGTATTTT. This encodes CASSLGAELSTDTQYF.

The rearrangement uses TRBV5-6 and TRBJ1-3, with unresolved D. Germline lookup yields CDR1 SGHDT and CDR2 YYEEEE. The CDR3 sequence is 14 residues long. V was shortened by 0 bases and J by 3 bases, with 7 bases between the two germline ends. The CDR3 region has the DNA TGTGCCAGCAGCTTGGGGGGTTATGGAAACACCATATATTTT. Translation: CASSLGGYGNTIYF.

The genes are TRBV6-5 and TRBJ1-1; 9 positions agree with TRBD1. Germline CDR1 and CDR2: MNHEY and SVGAGI. The J segment lost 10 bases and the V segment lost 8 bases, leaving 8 bases of the junction unmatched. CDR3 length: 12 residues. The CDR3 DNA is TGTGCCAGCGGATCCTCGGGACAGGGAGCTTTCTTT. Its protein product is CASGSSGQGAFF.

J is TRBJ1-2 and V is TRBV30; 8 bases align to TRBD1. This CDR3 comprises 13 residues. Trimming took 2 bases from V and 4 from J; bases not matched to a gene: 3. CDR1 is GTSNPN and CDR2 is SVGIG in the germline V gene (reference sequence). The DNA for the CDR3 is TGTGCCTGGAGTCCCGACAGGGGCTATGGCTACACCTTC. It encodes CAWSPDRGYGYTF.

The gene calls are TRBV20-1 and TRBJ1-5; D is perhaps TRBD1 (6 bases). V lost 3 bases, J lost 2 bases, and 17 bases lay in between. The CDR3 is 16 residues long. Germline V gene sequence: CDR1 DFQATT, CDR2 SNEGSKA (reference sequence). The CDR3 here is CSASRGDIGGNQPQHF. In DNA, the CDR3 is TGCAGTGCTAGTAGGGGGGACATAGGGGGCAATCAGCCCCAGCATTTT.

The chain employs TRBV3-1 (or the pseudogene TRBV3-2) and TRBJ2-6; D is uncertain. The V end lost 4 bases, the J end lost 1 base, and 8 bases lay between the germline ends. The length of the CDR3 is 15 residues. Germline CDR1 is LGHDT and CDR2 is YNNKEL (reference sequence). CDR3 sequence reads: CASSPSDSGANVLTF. CDR3 bases: TGTGCCAGCAGCCCATCCGATTCTGGGGCCAACGTCCTGACTTTC.

The V gene is TRBV6-1, the J gene TRBJ1-5; D gene uncertain. The CDR3 length is 15 residues. From germline, CDR1 is MNHNS and CDR2 SASEGT. V was clipped by 1 base and J by 4 bases, with 11 bases between them. CDR3 DNA: TGTGCCAGCAGTGAAGTCGGGCAGGATAATCAGCCCCAGCATTTT. Translating it yields CASSEVGQDNQPQHF.

V and J are TRBV27 and TRBJ2-1; D remains unclear. The CDR3 runs 16 residues. The germline V and J ends were trimmed by 6 bases and 8 bases, with 23 bases remaining between them. CDR1 is MNHEY and CDR2 is SMNVEV in the germline V gene (reference sequence). The CDR3 spells CASSPMAFAGGDEQFF. Here the CDR3 DNA reads TGTGCCAGCAGCCCGATGGCTTTCGCCGGCGGAGATGAGCAGTTCTTC.

The rearrangement uses TRBV28 and TRBJ1-5; D ambiguous. The germline V gene encodes CDR1 MDHEN and CDR2 SYDVKM. The CDR3 loop spans 16 amino acids. The V gene lost 3 bases and the J gene lost 0 bases, with 12 bases spanning the gap. The DNA for the CDR3 is TGTGCCAGCAGTTTTGGGCAGCTTTATAGCAATCAGCCCCAGCATTTT. It specifies CASSFGQLYSNQPQHF.

V gene TRBV29-1 combines with J gene TRBJ1-4, with D maybe TRBD1 (6 bases). V was cut by 0 bases and J by 7 bases, with 12 bases left in between. Germline V CDR1 and CDR2: SQVTM, ANQGSEA. The CDR3 contains 14 residues. The CDR3 DNA is TGCAGCGTTGAAGATAGTACAGGGAGTGAAAAACTGTTTTTT. Protein sequence: CSVEDSTGSEKLFF.

The sample holds a few counts of this clone. The rearrangement uses TRBV5-1 and TRBJ2-3, with 8 bases fitting TRBD2. V gave up 6 bases and J gave up 3 bases; unmatched junction bases: 6. CDR3 size: 14 residues. The germline CDR1 and CDR2 sequences are SGHRS and YFSETQ. The CDR3 DNA reads TGCGCCAGCAAAACTAGCGGAACGACAGATACGCAGTATTTT. Protein sequence: CASKTSGTTDTQYF.

The chain is built from TRBV5-1 and TRBJ1-2, with TRBD1 as a possible D gene (5 bases). From germline, CDR1 is SGHRS and CDR2 YFSETQ. Trimming removed 3 bases at V and 8 bases at J, with 26 bases between. The CDR3 contains 17 residues. CDR3 nucleotides: TGCGCCAGCAGCTCTCGCCCAGGAGGTGAGGGGACGAAAGGCTACACCTTC. Residues: CASSSRPGGEGTKGYTF.

The chain couples TRBV27 to TRBJ1-1; 8 bases agree with TRBD1. With 3 bases clipped from V and 1 base from J, the junction kept 1 base outside the gene matches. From germline, CDR1 is MNHEY and CDR2 SMNVEV (reference sequence). The CDR3 covers 14 residues. The CDR3: CASSLTGENTEAFF. DNA of the CDR3: TGTGCCAGCAGTTTGACAGGGGAGAACACTGAAGCTTTCTTT.

This clone appeared once. The chain couples TRBV6-5 to TRBJ1-1; D gene unclear. V was pared by 5 bases and J by 2 bases, with 12 bases between. Germline V gene sequence: CDR1 MNHEY, CDR2 SVGAGI. This CDR3 has 14 residues. The CDR3 protein is CASSQRSVNTEAFF. The DNA for the CDR3 is TGTGCCAGCAGTCAAAGATCAGTAAACACTGAAGCTTTCTTT.

This rearrangement joins TRBV28 to TRBJ1-1; a weak D match, TRBD1 (6 bases). This CDR3 region has 13 residues. CDR1 and CDR2 (germline): MDHEN, SYDVKM. Trimming took off 5 bases at V and 1 base at J, with 8 bases between the two ends. CDR3: CASSVGANTEAFF. In nucleotides, the CDR3 is TGTGCCAGCAGTGTGGGGGCGAACACTGAAGCTTTCTTT.

This clone was observed a few times. J is TRBJ2-1 and V is TRBV28; D is ambiguous. Germline V gene data show CDR1 as MDHEN and CDR2 as SYDVKM. The CDR3 is made up of 14 amino acids. Trimming shortened V by 3 bases and J by 5 bases, and 11 bases separated the two germline ends. The chain's CDR3 is CASSFVGENNEQFF. In DNA form, the CDR3 reads TGTGCCAGCAGTTTCGTTGGGGAAAACAATGAGCAGTTCTTC. Looking up the rest from reference TRBV28 and TRBJ2-1 gives the full variable domain: DVKVTQSSRYLVKRTGEKVFLECVQDMDHENMFWYRQDPGLGLRLIYFSYDVKMKEKGDIPEGYSVSREKKERFSLILESASTNQTSMYLCASSFVGENNEQFFGPGTRLTVL.

The chain uses TRBV28 and TRBJ1-2, with D maybe TRBD1 (5 bases). The CDR3 sequence is 13 residues long. V lost 7 bases to trimming and J lost 2 bases, with 11 bases between them. Germline V gives CDR1 MDHEN, CDR2 SYDVKM. The CDR3 reads CASTRDLNYGYTF. The CDR3 DNA reads TGTGCCAGCACCAGGGACCTAAACTATGGCTACACCTTC.

V and J are TRBV5-8 and TRBJ1-1; TRBD1 matches 10 bases. Germline CDR1 reads SGHTS; CDR2 reads YDEGEE. Losses at the gene ends were 0 bases for V and 4 bases for J; bases not matched to a gene: 6. The CDR3 has 16 amino acids. The CDR3 DNA sequence: TGTGCCAGCAGCTTGGGATCAAGACAGGGGGCCACTGAAGCTTTCTTT. This translates into CASSLGSRQGATEAFF.